Following are 15 T cell receptor beta chains from one sample sequenced in a study of response to subunit inactivated influenza vaccine. TCRdb re-analysed the RT-PCR reads in MiXCR, keeping a single row per CDR3 protein. The sample consists of fewer than 800,000 distinct CDR3 sequences, around 16% of them appearing once. Sequencing used PBMCs from blood, obtained 11 to 12 days after vaccination. The origin of the receptors is a man aged 50 to 59 who received an inactivated influenza vaccine.

J is TRBJ1-5 and V is TRBV27; D is undetermined. The CDR3 is 14 residues long. Germline V gives CDR1 MNHEY, CDR2 SMNVEV (reference sequence). V shed 5 bases and J shed 0 bases, with 8 bases lying between them. CDR3 in DNA: TGTGCCAGCAGTCAACAGTCTAGCAATCAGCCCCAGCATTTT. Translated, it gives CASSQQSSNQPQHF.

There are a few counts of this clonotype. The V call is TRBV7-6, the J call TRBJ2-3; 9 bases map to TRBD2. The ends lost 4 bases at V and 5 bases at J; junction bases unmatched: 10. Germline V lookup: CDR1 SGHVS, CDR2 FNYEAQ. The CDR3 extends over 16 amino acids. CDR3 residues: CASSSEGSGGIDTQYF. In DNA form, the CDR3 reads TGTGCCAGCAGCTCCGAGGGTAGCGGGGGAATAGATACGCAGTATTTT.

This clonotype was counted between two and nine times. The V call is TRBV30, the J call TRBJ2-5; D possibly corresponds to TRBD2 (6 bases). The CDR3 totals 15 residues. Trimming stripped 4 bases from V and 2 bases from J, with 17 bases between. CDR1 and CDR2 (germline): GTSNPN, SVGIG (reference sequence). This chain's CDR3 is CAWNSFGLQQETQYF. CDR3 nucleotides: TGTGCCTGGAACAGTTTTGGACTACAACAAGAGACCCAGTACTTC.

V usage is TRBV14 and J usage is TRBJ2-7, with TRBD2 identical over 8 bases. This CDR3 comprises 18 residues. V gave up 0 bases and J gave up 2 bases; unmatched junction bases: 12. The germline gives CDR1 SGHDN, CDR2 FVKESK. CDR3 coding DNA: TGTGCCAGCAGCCAAGAACCTAGAATCACTAGCGGCGCCTACGAGCAGTACTTC. Protein sequence: CASSQEPRITSGAYEQYF.

V and J are TRBV5-1 and TRBJ2-3; 11 bases map to TRBD2. Germline values: CDR1 SGHRS, CDR2 YFSETQ. The CDR3 has 14 amino acids. The V segment lost 7 bases and the J segment 3 bases; nucleotides outside the gene matches: 4. The CDR3 DNA sequence: TGCGCCAGCGGATCTAGCGGGGGGACAGATACGCAGTATTTT. This translates into CASGSSGGTDTQYF.

This clonotype was picked up a small number of times. The rearrangement joins TRBV15 to TRBJ1-5; D call uncertain. Between the trimmed V and J ends, which lost 7 bases and 9 bases, there was a span of 22 bases. The length of the CDR3 is 15 residues. Germline lookup yields CDR1 LNHNV and CDR2 YYDKDF (reference sequence). CDR3 protein: CATTDLPGSGGPQHF. In nucleotides, the CDR3 is TGTGCCACCACCGATCTCCCTGGCTCGGGCGGGCCCCAGCATTTT. The full variable domain, completed using reference TRBV15 and TRBJ1-5, is DAMVIQNPRYQVTQFGKPVTLSCSQTLNHNVMYWYQQKSSQAPKLLFHYYDKDFNNEADTPDNFQSRRPNTSFCFLDIRSPGLGDTAMYLCATTDLPGSGGPQHFGDGTRLSIL.

This clonotype has more than one count but fewer than ten. The chain carries TRBV29-1 and TRBJ2-7; D remains unclear. The CDR3 length is 10 residues. Germline CDR1 and CDR2: SQVTM and ANQGSEA. V lost 0 bases and J 4 bases, leaving 1 base between the germline ends. This CDR3 reads CSVEDYEQYF. CDR3 nucleotides: TGCAGCGTTGAAGATTACGAGCAGTACTTC.

The chain uses TRBV6-2 or TRBV6-3 and TRBJ2-5, with 9 bases matching TRBD2. CDR1 and CDR2 (germline): MNHEY, SVGEGT. V shed 10 bases and J 2 bases; nucleotides not matched to a gene: 11. The length of the CDR3 is 15 residues. CDR3 in DNA: TGTGCCATCACAAGAGCGGGGGGAGGTCAAGAGACCCAGTACTTC. Its protein product is CAITRAGGGQETQYF.

This clonotype came up a few times. The chain has TRBV2 and TRBJ2-7; D is undetermined. The CDR3 is 14 residues long. Germline V gene lookup returns CDR1 SNHLY and CDR2 FYNNEI. With 1 base removed from V and 2 bases from J, the gap between germline ends came to 9 bases. CDR3 in DNA: TGTGCCAGCAGTGAAGTGGGTATCGCCTACGAGCAGTACTTC. Its protein product is CASSEVGIAYEQYF.

This chain joins TRBV7-2 and TRBJ2-7; D is perhaps TRBD1 or TRBD2 (7 bases each). The CDR3 extends over 15 amino acids. The ends were cut back, 5 bases at V and 2 bases at J, with 16 bases in the middle. Germline CDR1 SGHTA, CDR2 FQGNSA. The CDR3 DNA follows: TGTGCCAGCAGCCCGACAGGGAGGGGCCCCTACGAGCAGTACTTC. The encoded protein is CASSPTGRGPYEQYF.

This clonotype was detected only a few times. This chain uses TRBV14 with TRBJ1-2; D gene uncertain. The germline V gene has CDR1 SGHDN and CDR2 FVKESK. This CDR3 comprises 16 residues. V gave up 1 base and J gave up 3 bases, with 15 bases separating them. The CDR3 region has the DNA TGTGCCAGCAGCCAAGTCTCGGGAACTTCCCACTATGGCTACACCTTC. Protein: CASSQVSGTSHYGYTF.

This clonotype has only a few counts. The rearrangement joins TRBV3-1 to TRBJ1-4; 8 bases are a match to TRBD1. Germline CDR1 reads LGHDT; CDR2 reads YNNKEL (reference sequence). The junction had 4 bases not matched to a gene; V was cut back by 3 bases and J by 1 base. There are 16 residues in the CDR3. CDR3 in DNA: TGTGCCAGCAGCCAGGGCGGGACAGGAACTAATGAAAAACTGTTTTTT. Protein: CASSQGGTGTNEKLFF.

The chain recombines TRBV20-1 with TRBJ2-2, with D perhaps TRBD2 (6 bases). The CDR3 sequence is 16 residues long. The V end lost 5 bases, the J end lost 2 bases, and 18 bases lay between the germline ends. The germline CDR1 and CDR2 sequences are DFQATT and SNEGSKA (reference sequence). The CDR3 reads CSAFSSKRVNTGELFF. CDR3 DNA: TGCAGTGCTTTTTCTAGTAAGCGGGTTAACACCGGGGAGCTGTTTTTT.

With regard to this clonotype: Just one base apart from a much larger clone, this may be a read error. The chain recombines TRBV11-3 with TRBJ2-1; D is unresolved. Looked up from germline, CDR1 is SGHNT and CDR2 is YENEEA. V lost 5 bases, J lost 8 bases, and 16 bases lay in between. The CDR3 extends over 14 amino acids. The CDR3 loop reads CASSRHEVSDEQFF. The CDR3 DNA reads TGTGCCAGCAGCCGTCACGAGGTCAGCGATGAGCAGTTCTTC.

This chain uses TRBV18 with TRBJ2-4; 9 bases agree with TRBD1. Germline assignment: CDR1 KGHSH and CDR2 LQKENI. This CDR3 region has 14 residues. V lost 6 bases to trimming and J lost 6 bases; unmatched junction nucleotides: 6. CDR3 coding DNA: TGTGCCAGCTCCACCGGGACAGGGACAAACATTCAGTACTTC. Its translation: CASSTGTGTNIQYF.